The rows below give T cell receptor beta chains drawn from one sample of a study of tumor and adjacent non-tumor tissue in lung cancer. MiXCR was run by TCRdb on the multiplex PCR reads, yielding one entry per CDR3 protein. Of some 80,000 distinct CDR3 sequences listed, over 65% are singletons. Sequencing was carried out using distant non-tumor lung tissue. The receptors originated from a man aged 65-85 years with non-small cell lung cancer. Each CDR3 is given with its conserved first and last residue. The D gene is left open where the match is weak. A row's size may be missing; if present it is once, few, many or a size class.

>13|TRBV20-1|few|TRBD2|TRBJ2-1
CSAMKGSGAGQFF
TGCAGTGCCATGAAGGGTTCAGGAGCGGGACAGTTCTTC
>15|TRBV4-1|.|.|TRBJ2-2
CANSLGQGGTRELFF
TGCGCCAACAGCCTCGGACAGGGAGGGACCAGGGAGCTGTTTTTT
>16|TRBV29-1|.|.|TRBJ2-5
CSTKPYLQTGQETQNF
TGCAGTACCAAGCCCTACCTCCAGACAGGTCAAGAGACCCAGAACTTC
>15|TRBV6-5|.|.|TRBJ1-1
CASSYSTMMNTEAFF
TGTGCCAGCAGTTACTCGACCATGATGAACACTGAAGCTTTCTTT
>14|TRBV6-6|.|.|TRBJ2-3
CANRLRNESDTQYF
TGTGCCAACAGGCTACGTAATGAGTCAGATACGCAGTATTTT
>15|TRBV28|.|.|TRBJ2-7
CASKGVWLRSYEQYF
TGTGCCAGCAAGGGGGTATGGCTGCGCTCCTACGAGCAGTACTTC
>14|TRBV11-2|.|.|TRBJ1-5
CASSLVGSNQSQHF
TGTGCCAGCAGCTTAGTGGGTAGTAATCAGTCCCAGCATTTT
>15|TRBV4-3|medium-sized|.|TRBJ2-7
CASSPSAGSSYEQYF
TGCGCCAGCAGCCCGTCGGCCGGGAGTAGCTACGAGCAGTACTTC
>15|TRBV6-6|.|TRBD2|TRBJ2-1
CASSSGEAGTNEEFF
TGTGCCAGCAGTTCCGGGGAAGCGGGAACCAATGAAGAGTTCTTC
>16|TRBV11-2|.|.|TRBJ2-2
CASSPGGHTTTGELFF
TGTGCCAGCAGCCCAGGTGGACATACGACCACCGGGGAGCTGTTTTTT